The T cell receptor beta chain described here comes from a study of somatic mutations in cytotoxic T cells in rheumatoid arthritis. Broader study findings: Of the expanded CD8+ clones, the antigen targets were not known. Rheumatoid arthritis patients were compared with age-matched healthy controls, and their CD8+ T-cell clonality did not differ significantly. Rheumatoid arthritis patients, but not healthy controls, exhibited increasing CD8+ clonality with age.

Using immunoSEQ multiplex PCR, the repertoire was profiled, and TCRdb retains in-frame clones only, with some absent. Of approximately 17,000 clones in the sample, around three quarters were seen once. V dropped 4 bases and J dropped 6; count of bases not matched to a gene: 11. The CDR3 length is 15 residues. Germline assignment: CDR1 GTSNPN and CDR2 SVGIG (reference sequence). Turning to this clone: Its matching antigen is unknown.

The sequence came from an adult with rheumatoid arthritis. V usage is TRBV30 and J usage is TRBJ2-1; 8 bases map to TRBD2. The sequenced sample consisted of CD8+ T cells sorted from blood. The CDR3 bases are TGTGCCTGGACCGGGGGGGCCCTTCTTCCCAATGAGCAGTTCTTC. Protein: CAWTGGALLPNEQFF.